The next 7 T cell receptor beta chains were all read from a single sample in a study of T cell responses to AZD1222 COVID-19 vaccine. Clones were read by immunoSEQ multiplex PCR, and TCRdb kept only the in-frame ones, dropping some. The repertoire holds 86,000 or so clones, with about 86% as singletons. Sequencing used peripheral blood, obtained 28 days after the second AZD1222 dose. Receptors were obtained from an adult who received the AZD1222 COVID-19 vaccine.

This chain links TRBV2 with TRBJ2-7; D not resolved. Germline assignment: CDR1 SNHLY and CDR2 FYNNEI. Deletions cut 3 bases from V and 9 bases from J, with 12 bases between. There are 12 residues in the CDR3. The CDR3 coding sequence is TGTGCCAGCAGTGAGTTGCCGACCGGGCAGTACTTC. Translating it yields CASSELPTGQYF.

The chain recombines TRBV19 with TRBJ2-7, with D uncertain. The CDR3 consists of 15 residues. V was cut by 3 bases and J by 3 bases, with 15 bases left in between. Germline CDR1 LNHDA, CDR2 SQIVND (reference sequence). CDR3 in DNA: TGTGCCAGTAGTATTTCGGTGGCCGATTACTACGAGCAGTACTTC. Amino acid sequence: CASSISVADYYEQYF.

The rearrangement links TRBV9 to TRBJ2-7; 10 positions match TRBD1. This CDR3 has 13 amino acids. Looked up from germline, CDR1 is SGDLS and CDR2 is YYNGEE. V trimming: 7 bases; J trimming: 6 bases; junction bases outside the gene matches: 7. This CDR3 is CASSRDRGREQYF. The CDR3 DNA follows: TGTGCCAGCTCCCGGGACAGGGGACGCGAGCAGTACTTC. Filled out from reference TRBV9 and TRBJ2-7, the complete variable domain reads DSGVTQTPKHLITATGQRVTLRCSPRSGDLSVYWYQQSLDQGLQFLIQYYNGEERAKGNILERFSAQQFPDLHSELNLSSLELGDSALYFCASSRDRGREQYFGPGTRLTVT.

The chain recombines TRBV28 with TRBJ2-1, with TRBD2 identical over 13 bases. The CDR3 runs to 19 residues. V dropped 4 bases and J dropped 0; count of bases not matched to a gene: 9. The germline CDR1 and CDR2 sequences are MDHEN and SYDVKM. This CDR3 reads CASSSTRGLAGFSYNEQFF. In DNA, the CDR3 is TGTGCCAGCAGTTCTACTAGGGGACTAGCGGGGTTCTCCTACAATGAGCAGTTCTTC.

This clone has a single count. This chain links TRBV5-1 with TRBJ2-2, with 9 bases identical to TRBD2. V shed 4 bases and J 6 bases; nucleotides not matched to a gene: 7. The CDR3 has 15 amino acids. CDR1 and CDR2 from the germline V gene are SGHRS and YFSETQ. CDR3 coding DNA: TGCGCCAGCAGCCCCGGGCTAGCGGGGCCCGGGGAGCTGTTTTTT. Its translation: CASSPGLAGPGELFF.

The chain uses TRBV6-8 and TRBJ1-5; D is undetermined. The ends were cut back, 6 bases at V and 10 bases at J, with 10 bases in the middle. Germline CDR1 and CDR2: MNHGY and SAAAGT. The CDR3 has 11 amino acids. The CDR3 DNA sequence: TGTGCCAGCAGCCCCCCTTGTCCCCAGCATTTT. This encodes CASSPPCPQHF.

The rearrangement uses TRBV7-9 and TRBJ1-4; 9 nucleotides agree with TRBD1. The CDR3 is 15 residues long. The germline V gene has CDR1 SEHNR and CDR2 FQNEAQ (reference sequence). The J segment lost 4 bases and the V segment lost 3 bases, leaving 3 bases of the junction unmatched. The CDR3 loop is CASSLGQGGNEKLFF. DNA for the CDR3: TGTGCCAGCAGCTTGGGACAGGGCGGTAATGAAAAACTGTTTTTT.